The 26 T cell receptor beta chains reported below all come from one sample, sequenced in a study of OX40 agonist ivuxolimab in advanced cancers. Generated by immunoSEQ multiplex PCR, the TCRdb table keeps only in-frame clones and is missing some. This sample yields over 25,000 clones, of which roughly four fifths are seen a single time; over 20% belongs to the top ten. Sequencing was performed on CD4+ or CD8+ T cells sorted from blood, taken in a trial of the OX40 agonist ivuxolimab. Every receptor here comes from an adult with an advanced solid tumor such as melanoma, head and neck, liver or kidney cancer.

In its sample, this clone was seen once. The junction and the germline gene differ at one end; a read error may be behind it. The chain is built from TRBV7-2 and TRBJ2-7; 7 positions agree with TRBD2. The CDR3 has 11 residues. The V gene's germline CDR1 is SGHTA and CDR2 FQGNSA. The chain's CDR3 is CASSQAKGLLF. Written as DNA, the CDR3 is TGTGCCAGCAGCCAGGCGAAGGGACTATTATTC.

The CDR3 sequence: CASSWGQGRNEQFF. The CDR3 DNA reads as TGCGCCAGCAGCTGGGGACAGGGGAGGAATGAGCAGTTCTTC. The chain carries TRBV5-1 and TRBJ2-1; 10 bases are a match to TRBD1. The CDR3 is made up of 14 amino acids. CDR1 SGHRS and CDR2 YFSETQ come from the germline V gene. V lost 3 bases to trimming and J lost 7 bases; unmatched junction nucleotides: 4. Drawing the rest from reference TRBV5-1 and TRBJ2-1, the complete variable domain is KAGVTQTPRYLIKTRGQQVTLSCSPISGHRSVSWYQQTPGQGLQFLFEYFSETQRNKGNFPGRFSGRQFSNSRSEMNVSTLELGDSALYLCASSWGQGRNEQFFGPGTRLTVL.

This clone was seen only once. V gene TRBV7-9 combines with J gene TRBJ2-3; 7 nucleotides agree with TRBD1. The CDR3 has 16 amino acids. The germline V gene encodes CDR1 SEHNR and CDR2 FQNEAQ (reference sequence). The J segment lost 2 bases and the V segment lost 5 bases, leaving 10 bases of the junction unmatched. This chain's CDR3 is CASSGPGTDITDTQYF. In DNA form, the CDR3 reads TGTGCCAGCAGCGGACCCGGGACAGACATCACAGATACGCAGTATTTT.

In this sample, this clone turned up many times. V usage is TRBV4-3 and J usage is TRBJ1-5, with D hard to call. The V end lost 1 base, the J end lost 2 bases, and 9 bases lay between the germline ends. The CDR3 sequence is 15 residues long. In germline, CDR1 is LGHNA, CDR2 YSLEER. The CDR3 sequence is CASSQGRVGNQPQHF. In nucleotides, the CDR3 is TGCGCCAGCAGCCAAGGAAGAGTGGGCAATCAGCCCCAGCATTTT.

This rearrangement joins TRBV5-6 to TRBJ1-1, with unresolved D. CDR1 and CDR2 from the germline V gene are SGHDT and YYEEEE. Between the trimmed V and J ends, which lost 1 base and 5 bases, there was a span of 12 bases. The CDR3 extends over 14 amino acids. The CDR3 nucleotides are TGTGCCAGCAGCTTGATATTGGAGATGACTGAAGCTTTCTTT. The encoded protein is CASSLILEMTEAFF.

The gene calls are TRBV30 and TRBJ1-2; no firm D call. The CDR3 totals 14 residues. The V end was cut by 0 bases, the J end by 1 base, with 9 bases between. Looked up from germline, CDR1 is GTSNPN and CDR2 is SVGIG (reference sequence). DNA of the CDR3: TGTGCCTGGAGTGTCCCCACCGGTAACTATGGCTACACCTTC. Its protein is CAWSVPTGNYGYTF.

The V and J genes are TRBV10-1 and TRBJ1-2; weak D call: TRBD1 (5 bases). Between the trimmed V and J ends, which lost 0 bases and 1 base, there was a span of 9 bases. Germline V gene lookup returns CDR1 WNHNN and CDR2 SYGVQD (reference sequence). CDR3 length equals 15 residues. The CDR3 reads CASSESGAINYGYTF. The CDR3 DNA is TGCGCCAGCAGTGAGTCAGGGGCCATTAACTATGGCTACACCTTC.

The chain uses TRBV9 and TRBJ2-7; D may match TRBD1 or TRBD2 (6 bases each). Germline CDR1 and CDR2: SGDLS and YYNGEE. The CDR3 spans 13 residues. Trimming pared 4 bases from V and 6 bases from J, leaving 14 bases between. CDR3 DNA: TGTGCCAGCAGCCCGGAGGGGGGACGCGAGCAGTACTTC. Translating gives CASSPEGGREQYF.

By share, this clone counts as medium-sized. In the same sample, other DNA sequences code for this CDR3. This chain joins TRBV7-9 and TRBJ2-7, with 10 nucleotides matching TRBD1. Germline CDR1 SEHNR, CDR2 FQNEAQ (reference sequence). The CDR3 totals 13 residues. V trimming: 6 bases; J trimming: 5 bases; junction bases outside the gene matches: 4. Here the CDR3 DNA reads TGTGCCAGCAGACGTGGACAGGGGGACGAGCAGTACTTC. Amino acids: CASRRGQGDEQYF. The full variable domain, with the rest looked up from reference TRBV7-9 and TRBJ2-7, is DTGVSQNPRHKITKRGQNVTFRCDPISEHNRLYWYRQTLGQGPEFLTYFQNEAQLEKSRLLSDRFSAERPKGSFSTLEIQRTEQGDSAMYLCASRRGQGDEQYFGPGTRLTVT.

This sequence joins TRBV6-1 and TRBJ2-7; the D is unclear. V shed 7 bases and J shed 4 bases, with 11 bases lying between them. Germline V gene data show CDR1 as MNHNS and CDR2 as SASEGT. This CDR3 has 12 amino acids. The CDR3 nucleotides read TGTGCCAGCACCTCGGACCTTTACGAGCAGTACTTC. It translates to CASTSDLYEQYF.

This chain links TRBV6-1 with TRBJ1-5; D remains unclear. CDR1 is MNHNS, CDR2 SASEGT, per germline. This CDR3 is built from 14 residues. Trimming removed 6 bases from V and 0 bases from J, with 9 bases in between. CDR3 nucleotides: TGTGCCAGCAGGGAGGGCCATAGCAATCAGCCCCAGCATTTT. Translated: CASREGHSNQPQHF.

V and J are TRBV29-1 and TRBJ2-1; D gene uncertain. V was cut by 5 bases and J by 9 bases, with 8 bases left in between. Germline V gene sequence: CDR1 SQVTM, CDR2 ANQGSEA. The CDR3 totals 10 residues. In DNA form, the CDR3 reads TGCAGCGTTTTAGCTTTTGAGCAGTTCTTC. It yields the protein CSVLAFEQFF.

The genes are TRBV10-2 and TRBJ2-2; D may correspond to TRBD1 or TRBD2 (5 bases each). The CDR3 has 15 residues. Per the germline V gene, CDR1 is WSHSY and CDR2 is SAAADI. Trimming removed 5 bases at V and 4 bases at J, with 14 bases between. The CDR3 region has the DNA TGCGCCAGCAGTTCCCCCCGGGGACCCACCGGGGAGCTGTTTTTT. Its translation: CASSSPRGPTGELFF.

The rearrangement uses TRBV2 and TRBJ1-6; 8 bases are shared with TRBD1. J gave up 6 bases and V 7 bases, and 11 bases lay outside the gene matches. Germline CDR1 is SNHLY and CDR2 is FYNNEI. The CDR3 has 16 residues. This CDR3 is CASNRRVTGVNSPLHF. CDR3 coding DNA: TGTGCCAGCAACCGGCGGGTGACAGGGGTTAATTCACCCCTCCACTTT.

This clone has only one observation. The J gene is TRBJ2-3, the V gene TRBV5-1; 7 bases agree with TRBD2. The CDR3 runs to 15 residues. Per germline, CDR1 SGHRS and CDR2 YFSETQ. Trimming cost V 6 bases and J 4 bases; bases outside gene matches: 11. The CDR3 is CASTTRGREADTQYF. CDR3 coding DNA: TGCGCCAGCACTACTCGGGGCCGGGAGGCAGATACGCAGTATTTT.

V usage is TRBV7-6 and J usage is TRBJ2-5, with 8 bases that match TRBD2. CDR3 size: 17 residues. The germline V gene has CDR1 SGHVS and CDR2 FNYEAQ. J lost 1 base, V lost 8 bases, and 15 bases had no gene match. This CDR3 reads CASGLCGVAGSQETQYF. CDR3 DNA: TGTGCCAGCGGCCTGTGCGGGGTAGCGGGGAGCCAAGAGACCCAGTACTTC.

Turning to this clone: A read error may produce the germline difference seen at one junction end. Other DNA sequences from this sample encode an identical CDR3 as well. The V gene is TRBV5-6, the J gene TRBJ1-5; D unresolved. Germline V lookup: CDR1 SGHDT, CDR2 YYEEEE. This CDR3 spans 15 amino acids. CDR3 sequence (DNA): TGCGCCAGCAGCTTAGGACCGGGCGAAAATCAGCCCCAGCATTTT. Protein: CASSLGPGENQPQHF.

The CDR3 nucleotides are TGTGCCAGCAGCTTGTTTATGGGGCCGGCCGGGGAGCTGTTTTTT. Protein sequence: CASSLFMGPAGELFF. The V gene is TRBV5-4, the J gene TRBJ2-2, with a tentative D call TRBD1 (5 bases). The V gene lost 1 base and the J gene lost 6 bases, with 13 bases spanning the gap. Germline V gene data show CDR1 as SGHNT and CDR2 as YYREEE (reference sequence). This CDR3 has 15 amino acids.

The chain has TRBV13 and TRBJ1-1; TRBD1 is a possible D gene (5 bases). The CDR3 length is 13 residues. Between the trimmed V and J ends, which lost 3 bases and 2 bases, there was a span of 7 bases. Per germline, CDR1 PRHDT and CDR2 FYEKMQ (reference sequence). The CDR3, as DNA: TGTGCCAGCAGCTTGGGGGGAAACACTGAAGCTTTCTTT. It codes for CASSLGGNTEAFF. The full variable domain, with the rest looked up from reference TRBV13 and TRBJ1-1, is AAGVIQSPRHLIKEKRETATLKCYPIPRHDTVYWYQQGPGQDPQFLISFYEKMQSDKGSIPDRFSAQQFSDYHSELNMSSLELGDSALYFCASSLGGNTEAFFGQGTRLTVV.

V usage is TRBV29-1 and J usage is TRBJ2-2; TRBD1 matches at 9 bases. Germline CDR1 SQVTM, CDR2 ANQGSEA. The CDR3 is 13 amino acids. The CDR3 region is CTYRGRGTGELFF. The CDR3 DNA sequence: TGCACTTACAGGGGGCGCGGTACCGGGGAGCTGTTTTTT.

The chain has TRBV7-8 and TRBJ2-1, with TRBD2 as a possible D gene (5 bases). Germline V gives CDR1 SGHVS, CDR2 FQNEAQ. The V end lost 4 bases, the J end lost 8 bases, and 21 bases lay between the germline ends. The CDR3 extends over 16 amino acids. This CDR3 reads CASSWNSESQFDEQFF. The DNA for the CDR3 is TGTGCCAGCAGCTGGAATAGCGAGTCCCAATTCGATGAGCAGTTCTTC.

CDR3 coding DNA: TGTGCCAGCAACCAAGCGGGAGGGGCAGATACGCAGTATTTT. This gives the protein CASNQAGGADTQYF. The chain has TRBV28 and TRBJ2-3; 10 bases match TRBD2. The ends lost 7 bases at V and 4 bases at J; junction bases unmatched: 5. In germline, CDR1 is MDHEN, CDR2 SYDVKM. The CDR3 spans 14 residues.

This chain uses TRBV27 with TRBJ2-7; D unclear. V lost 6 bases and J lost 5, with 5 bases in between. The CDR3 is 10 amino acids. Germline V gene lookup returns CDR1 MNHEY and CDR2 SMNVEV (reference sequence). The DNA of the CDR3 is TGTGCCAGCAGGGGCCACGAGCAGTACTTC. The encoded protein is CASRGHEQYF.

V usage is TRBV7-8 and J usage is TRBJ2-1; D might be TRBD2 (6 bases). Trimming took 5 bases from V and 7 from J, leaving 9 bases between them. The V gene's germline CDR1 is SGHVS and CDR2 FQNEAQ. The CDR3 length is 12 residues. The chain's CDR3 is CASSRGTNEQFF. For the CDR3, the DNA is TGTGCCAGCAGCCGCGGGACTAATGAGCAGTTCTTC. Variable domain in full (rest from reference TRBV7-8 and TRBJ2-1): GAGVSQSPRYKVAKRGQDVALRCDPISGHVSLFWYQQALGQGPEFLTYFQNEAQLDKSGLPSDRFFAERPEGSVSTLKIQRTQQEDSAVYLCASSRGTNEQFFGPGTRLTVL.

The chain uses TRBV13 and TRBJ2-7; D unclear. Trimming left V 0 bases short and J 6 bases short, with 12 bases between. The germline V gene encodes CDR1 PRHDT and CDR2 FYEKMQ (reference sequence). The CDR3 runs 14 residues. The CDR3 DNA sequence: TGTGCCAGCAGCTTAGGAACCCAGACATCCGAGCAGTACTTC. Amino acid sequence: CASSLGTQTSEQYF.

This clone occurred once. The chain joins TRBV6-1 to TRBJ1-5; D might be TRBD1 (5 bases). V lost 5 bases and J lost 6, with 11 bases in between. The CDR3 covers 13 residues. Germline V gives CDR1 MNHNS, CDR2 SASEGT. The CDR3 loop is CASSTRGVQPQHF. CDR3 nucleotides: TGTGCCAGCAGTACGAGGGGCGTTCAGCCCCAGCATTTT.